Below, 26 T cell receptor beta chains from the same sample are listed, as sequenced in a study of cytomegalovirus exposure and HLA in healthy donors. 13 Jbeta primers and 60 Vbeta primers were used for the PCR. Assay used: immunoSEQ multiplex PCR; TCRdb lists only in-frame clones, some missing. The table includes over 85,000 clones, over 65% detected once. Material: PBMCs. These receptors were collected from a man aged 35-49 years in good health and CMV-seronegative.

This clone appeared a few times. The V gene is TRBV27, the J gene TRBJ1-5; no firm D call. The CDR3 length is 13 residues. Trimming removed 2 bases at V and 3 bases at J, with 5 bases between. Germline-derived CDR1 and CDR2 are MNHEY and SMNVEV (reference sequence). For the CDR3, the DNA is TGTGCCAGCAGTTTACATTTCAATCAGCCCCAGCATTTT. Its translation is CASSLHFNQPQHF.

V is TRBV6-5 and J is TRBJ2-3; tentative D call: TRBD2 (6 bases). CDR3 length: 13 amino acids. V was cut by 9 bases and J by 2 bases, with 12 bases left in between. Looked up from germline, CDR1 is MNHEY and CDR2 is SVGAGI. The DNA for the CDR3 is TGTGCCAGTAATAAGGACTACACAGATACGCAGTATTTT. Its protein is CASNKDYTDTQYF.

The V call is TRBV6-1, the J call TRBJ1-2, with D uncertain. V was cut by 1 base and J by 8 bases, with 14 bases left in between. The germline CDR1 and CDR2 sequences are MNHNS and SASEGT. There are 14 residues in the CDR3. DNA of the CDR3: TGTGCCAGCAGTGAAGGTGCGGCCCTATGGGGCTACACCTTC. Residues: CASSEGAALWGYTF.

This clone was found once. This rearrangement joins TRBV7-9 to TRBJ1-1; D is possibly TRBD1 (6 bases). This CDR3 spans 14 amino acids. Per the germline V gene, CDR1 is SEHNR and CDR2 is FQNEAQ (reference sequence). Trimming removed 7 bases from V and 1 base from J, with 13 bases in between. The CDR3: CASTLGASNTEAFF. The CDR3 coding sequence is TGTGCCAGCACCTTGGGGGCCTCGAACACTGAAGCTTTCTTT.

This chain connects TRBV5-4 to TRBJ2-3; the D gene is possibly TRBD2 (5 bases). Germline lookup yields CDR1 SGHNT and CDR2 YYREEE (reference sequence). V was pared by 3 bases and J by 6 bases, with 20 bases between. The CDR3 runs to 16 residues. The CDR3 sequence: CASSSEREIMMDTQYF. The CDR3, as DNA: TGTGCCAGCAGCTCGGAACGGGAAATTATGATGGATACGCAGTATTTT.

CDR3 DNA sequence: TGTGCCAGCAGTGAACCGACAGGGGGTACAGATACGCAGTATTTT. Its translation: CASSEPTGGTDTQYF. The gene calls are TRBV6-1 and TRBJ2-3, with 9 bases aligning to TRBD1. Germline lookup yields CDR1 MNHNS and CDR2 SASEGT. V was pared by 2 bases and J by 3 bases, with 3 bases of the junction left unmatched. CDR3 length equals 15 residues.

This sequence joins TRBV9 and TRBJ1-2; D is possibly TRBD1 (6 bases). The CDR3 runs to 16 residues. Germline-derived CDR1 and CDR2 are SGDLS and YYNGEE. Trimming removed 3 bases at V and 4 bases at J, with 19 bases between. The CDR3 region has the DNA TGTGCCAGCAGCGCTGAACAGGGTGGGATTTCCTATGGCTACACCTTC. Translating it yields CASSAEQGGISYGYTF.

The chain combines TRBV5-6 with TRBJ1-1; D unresolved. V was cut by 8 bases and J by 7 bases, with 6 bases left in between. The CDR3 length is 9 residues. Germline V gene sequence: CDR1 SGHDT, CDR2 YYEEEE. CDR3 protein: CASPREAFF. The CDR3 DNA is TGTGCCAGTCCGCGTGAAGCTTTCTTT. The whole variable domain, filled in from reference TRBV5-6 and TRBJ1-1, reads DAGVTQSPTHLIKTRGQQVTLRCSPKSGHDTVSWYQQALGQGPQFIFQYYEEEERQRGNFPDRFSGHQFPNYSSELNVNALLLGDSALYLCASPREAFFGQGTRLTVV.

The chain combines TRBV29-1 with TRBJ1-2; no clear D. Per germline, CDR1 SQVTM and CDR2 ANQGSEA. CDR3 length equals 15 residues. Trimming took off 1 base at V and 5 bases at J, with 17 bases between the two ends. The CDR3 DNA reads as TGCAGCGTTGAAGGTAGTGTGGTCGCCGCTTATGGCTACACCTTC. Protein product: CSVEGSVVAAYGYTF.

This chain links TRBV7-9 with TRBJ2-7, with D possibly matching TRBD2 (6 bases). The CDR3 is 13 amino acids. V lost 5 bases, J lost 3 bases, and 11 bases lay in between. The germline gives CDR1 SEHNR, CDR2 FQNEAQ (reference sequence). The CDR3 region has the DNA TGTGCCAGCAGCCTTGGGACTCGCTACGAGCAGTACTTC. Translation: CASSLGTRYEQYF.

A note on this clone: A junction boundary mismatches the germline segment, possibly from a read error. This chain joins TRBV6-6 and TRBJ2-3, with 7 nucleotides matching TRBD1. The CDR3 runs to 15 residues. Germline CDR1 and CDR2: MNHNY and SVGAGI (reference sequence). The CDR3 reads CASRYSGQSTDTQYF. The CDR3 DNA reads TGTGCCAGCAGATACTCGGGACAGTCCACAGATACGCAGTATTTT.

Here the CDR3 reads CASSRIPGTGWVPNTGELFF. Written as DNA, the CDR3 is TGTGCCAGTAGTCGAATTCCCGGGACAGGATGGGTGCCGAACACCGGGGAGCTGTTTTTT. The rearrangement links TRBV19 to TRBJ2-2; the match to TRBD1 covers 8 bases. Germline loops: CDR1 LNHDA, CDR2 SQIVND (reference sequence). V shed 5 bases and J 0 bases; nucleotides not matched to a gene: 17. This CDR3 has 20 amino acids.

This chain joins TRBV4-3 and TRBJ2-7; TRBD1 agrees at 7 bases. This CDR3 has 16 residues. Germline V gene lookup returns CDR1 LGHNA and CDR2 YSLEER. The junction had 8 bases not matched to a gene; V was cut back by 0 bases and J by 3 bases. CDR3 loop: CASSQDGMTGYYEQYF. CDR3 nucleotides: TGCGCCAGCAGCCAAGATGGAATGACAGGGTACTACGAGCAGTACTTC.

The genes are TRBV4-1 and TRBJ1-1, with D uncertain. V gave up 3 bases and J gave up 2 bases, with 4 bases separating them. This CDR3 has 12 residues. CDR1 and CDR2 (germline): MGHRA, YSYEKL. CDR3 amino acids: CASSHQNTEAFF. CDR3 DNA sequence: TGCGCCAGCAGCCACCAAAACACTGAAGCTTTCTTT.

V gene TRBV7-2 combines with J gene TRBJ1-3; possible D gene TRBD1, 5 bases. The CDR3 extends over 15 amino acids. Per germline, CDR1 SGHTA and CDR2 FQGNSA. The V and J ends lost 5 bases and 0 bases respectively, with 11 bases between them. CDR3 in DNA: TGTGCCAGCAGCCGCCAACAGGCCTCTGGAAACACCATATATTTT. This sequence encodes CASSRQQASGNTIYF.

This chain uses TRBV2 with TRBJ1-2; 8 bases are shared with TRBD1. The CDR3 consists of 14 residues. V gave up 5 bases and J gave up 8 bases; unmatched junction bases: 10. Germline V gives CDR1 SNHLY, CDR2 FYNNEI. The CDR3 nucleotides read TGTGCCAGCAGTCCGGACAGGGCCTTAGGGGGCTACACCTTC. It is translated as CASSPDRALGGYTF.

Comments on this clone: The same CDR3 can be traced to other DNA sequences in this sample. The chain has TRBV19 and TRBJ2-2; the D gene is possibly TRBD2 (6 bases). Germline lookup yields CDR1 LNHDA and CDR2 SQIVND (reference sequence). V was trimmed by 5 bases and J by 3 bases, leaving 13 bases between them. CDR3 length: 15 amino acids. CDR3 nucleotides: TGTGCCAGTAGTCCCCGCGGAGGGCACACCGGGGAGCTGTTTTTT. Its protein is CASSPRGGHTGELFF.

The chain couples TRBV6-5 to TRBJ1-1; D is possibly TRBD1 (6 bases). Trimming shortened V by 9 bases and J by 1 base, and 15 bases separated the two germline ends. The CDR3 loop spans 14 amino acids. CDR1 and CDR2 (germline): MNHEY, SVGAGI. The CDR3, as DNA: TGTGCCAGACTGAACCCGGGACAGAACACTGAAGCTTTCTTT. Translating it yields CARLNPGQNTEAFF.

The V call is TRBV15, the J call TRBJ2-4, with 8 bases fitting TRBD2. The CDR3 loop spans 15 amino acids. Trimming cost V 5 bases and J 7 bases; bases outside gene matches: 10. Germline CDR1 is LNHNV and CDR2 is YYDKDF (reference sequence). CDR3 amino acids: CATSGPGGVLNIQYF. CDR3 bases: TGTGCCACCAGCGGCCCCGGGGGGGTTTTGAACATTCAGTACTTC.

V gene TRBV19 combines with J gene TRBJ1-2; 7 positions match TRBD1. Trimming removed 3 bases from V and 8 bases from J; junction bases left unmatched: 3. The CDR3 extends over 12 amino acids. Germline CDR1 reads LNHDA; CDR2 reads SQIVND (reference sequence). The CDR3 region is CASSIDREGYTF. CDR3 nucleotide sequence: TGTGCCAGTAGTATTGACAGGGAAGGCTACACCTTC.

The V gene is TRBV6-5, the J gene TRBJ1-5, with D maybe TRBD1 (6 bases). CDR3 length: 14 amino acids. The germline V gene encodes CDR1 MNHEY and CDR2 SVGAGI. Trimming left V 6 bases short and J 4 bases short, with 13 bases between. DNA of the CDR3: TGTGCCAGCAGCGGTACCCAGGGGAATCAGCCCCAGCATTTT. Amino acid sequence: CASSGTQGNQPQHF.

The rearrangement joins TRBV12-5 to TRBJ2-1; D might be TRBD1 (5 bases). CDR1 LGHNT and CDR2 FRNRAP come from the germline V gene. The V and J ends lost 2 bases and 2 bases respectively, with 10 bases between them. The length of the CDR3 is 15 residues. The CDR3 DNA is TGTGCTAGTGGTTTGAGGCAGGGCCCCTACAATGAGCAGTTCTTC. Translating it yields CASGLRQGPYNEQFF.

The chain carries TRBV6-1 and TRBJ2-3; TRBD2 aligns across 7 bases. This CDR3 has 15 residues. The germline V gene has CDR1 MNHNS and CDR2 SASEGT. After removal of 1 base from V and 3 bases from J, the junction contained 4 bases not matched to a gene. This CDR3 reads CASSEEGGGTDTQYF. For the CDR3, the DNA is TGTGCCAGCAGTGAAGAGGGCGGGGGAACAGATACGCAGTATTTT.

This clone was counted only a few times. V and J are TRBV30 and TRBJ1-2; 9 nucleotides agree with TRBD1. The ends lost 7 bases at V and 6 bases at J; junction bases unmatched: 3. The CDR3 contains 11 residues. Germline V CDR1 and CDR2: GTSNPN, SVGIG (reference sequence). The CDR3 DNA reads as TGTGCCTCGGGACAGGGACATGGCTACACCTTC. This translates into CASGQGHGYTF.

V is TRBV6-5 and J is TRBJ1-1; D may be TRBD1 (5 bases). The CDR3 runs 15 residues. V lost 8 bases and J lost 5, with 21 bases in between. Germline V gives CDR1 MNHEY, CDR2 SVGAGI. The CDR3 DNA is TGTGCCAGCTTCGGAACAGGCCTTGAACAAACTGAAGCTTTCTTT. Amino acids: CASFGTGLEQTEAFF.

This sequence joins TRBV7-8 and TRBJ2-1; D might be TRBD2 (6 bases). CDR1 and CDR2 (germline): SGHVS, FQNEAQ. V was cut by 2 bases and J by 6 bases, with 11 bases left in between. The CDR3 contains 14 residues. CDR3 DNA: TGTGCCAGCAGCTTACTCGACGGGGGCAATGAGCAGTTCTTC. Translating it yields CASSLLDGGNEQFF.